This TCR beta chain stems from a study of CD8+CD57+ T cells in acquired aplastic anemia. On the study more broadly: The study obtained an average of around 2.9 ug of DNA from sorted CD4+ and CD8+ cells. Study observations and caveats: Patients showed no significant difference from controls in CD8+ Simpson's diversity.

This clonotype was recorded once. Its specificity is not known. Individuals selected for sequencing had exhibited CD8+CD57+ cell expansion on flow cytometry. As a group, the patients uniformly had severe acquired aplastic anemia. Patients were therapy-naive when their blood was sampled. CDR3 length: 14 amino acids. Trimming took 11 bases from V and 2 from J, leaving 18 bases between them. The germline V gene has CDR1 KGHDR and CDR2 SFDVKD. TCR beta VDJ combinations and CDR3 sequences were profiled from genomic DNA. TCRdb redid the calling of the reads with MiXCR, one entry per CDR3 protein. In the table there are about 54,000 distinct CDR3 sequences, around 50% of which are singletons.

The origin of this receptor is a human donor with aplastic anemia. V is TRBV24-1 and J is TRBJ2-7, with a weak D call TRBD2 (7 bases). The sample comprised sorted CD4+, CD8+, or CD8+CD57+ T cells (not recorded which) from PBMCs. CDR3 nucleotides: TGTGCCAGCAGAGGGGGGGGACCCCCCTACGAGCAGTACTTC. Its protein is CASRGGGPPYEQYF.